This entry concerns a single T cell receptor beta chain. Its antigen is as yet unknown. This specimen comes from a study of cytomegalovirus exposure and HLA in healthy donors. Study-wide results and caveats: In a later analysis, across HLA loci, associated TCR counts were highest for DRB1, lowest for HLA-C.

Regarding donors, all were healthy bone marrow donors. V was trimmed by 3 bases and J by 8 bases, leaving 8 bases between them. The CDR3 runs to 13 residues. The study ran its PCR with 60 Vbeta and 13 Jbeta primers. Libraries were prepared by immunoSEQ multiplex PCR; TCRdb keeps only in-frame clonotypes and omits some of them. The data show fewer than 130,000 clones, around 80% seen once. The chain has TRBV23-1 and TRBJ1-6, with D perhaps matching TRBD1 (6 bases). TRBV23-1 is placed among ORFs of uncertain function. The sample taken for sequencing was PBMCs. This clonotype was sampled from a young man in good health and CMV-seropositive. The CDR3 coding sequence is TGCGCCAGCAGTCAGGCAGGGGATTCACCCCTCCACTTT. Protein: CASSQAGDSPLHF.